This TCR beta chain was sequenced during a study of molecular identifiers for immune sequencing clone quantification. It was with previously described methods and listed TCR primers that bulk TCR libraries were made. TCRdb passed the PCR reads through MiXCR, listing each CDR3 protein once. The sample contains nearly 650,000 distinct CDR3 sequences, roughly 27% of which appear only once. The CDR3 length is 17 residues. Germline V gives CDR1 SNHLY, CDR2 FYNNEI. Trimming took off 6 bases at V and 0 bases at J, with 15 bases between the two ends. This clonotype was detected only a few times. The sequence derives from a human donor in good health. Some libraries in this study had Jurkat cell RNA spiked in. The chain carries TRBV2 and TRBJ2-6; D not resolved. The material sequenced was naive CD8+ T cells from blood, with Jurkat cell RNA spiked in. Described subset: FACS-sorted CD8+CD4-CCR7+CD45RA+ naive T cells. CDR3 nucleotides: TGTGCCAGCAGACGATCAGAACAGAACTCTGGGGCCAACGTCCTGACTTTC. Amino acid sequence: CASRRSEQNSGANVLTF.